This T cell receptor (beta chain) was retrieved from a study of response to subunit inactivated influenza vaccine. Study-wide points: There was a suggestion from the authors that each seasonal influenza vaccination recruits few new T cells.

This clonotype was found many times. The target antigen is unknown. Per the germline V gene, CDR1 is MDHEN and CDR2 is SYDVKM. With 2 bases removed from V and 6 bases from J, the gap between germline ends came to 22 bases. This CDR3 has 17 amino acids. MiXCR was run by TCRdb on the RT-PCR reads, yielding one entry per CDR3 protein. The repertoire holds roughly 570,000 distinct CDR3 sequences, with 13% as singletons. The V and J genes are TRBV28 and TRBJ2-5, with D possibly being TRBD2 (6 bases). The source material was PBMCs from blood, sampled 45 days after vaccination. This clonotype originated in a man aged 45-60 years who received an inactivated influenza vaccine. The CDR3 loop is CASSLKLRRGGSQTQYF. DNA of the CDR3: TGTGCCAGCAGTTTAAAGCTTCGCAGAGGAGGGTCGCAGACCCAGTACTTC. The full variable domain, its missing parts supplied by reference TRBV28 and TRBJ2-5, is DVKVTQSSRYLVKRTGEKVFLECVQDMDHENMFWYRQDPGLGLRLIYFSYDVKMKEKGDIPEGYSVSREKKERFSLILESASTNQTSMYLCASSLKLRRGGSQTQYFGPGTRLLVL.